This T cell receptor (beta chain) originates from a study of shared clonotypes between healthy human individuals. Study-wide findings and caveats: Sorted-subset samples were not fully sequenced, rarefaction indicated. Memory subsets generally showed lower estimated richness than naive subsets.

HIV-negative, healthy adults without recent acute infections or vaccinations were the donors. V was cut by 4 bases and J by 4 bases, with 20 bases left in between. This CDR3 spans 18 amino acids. Germline V gene sequence: CDR1 MGHRA, CDR2 YSYEKL. Clones were read by immunoSEQ multiplex PCR, and TCRdb kept only the in-frame ones, dropping some. The repertoire includes hundreds of thousands of clones, almost 97% of them detected once, and less than 0.06% sits in the top ten. About this clone: What it recognizes is unknown.

This sequence originates from a young woman in good health. Sequencing was done on a sample of naive CD4+ T cells sorted from blood. Subset: CD45RA+ positively selected. The V and J genes are TRBV4-1 and TRBJ1-6; D may be TRBD1 (5 bases). CDR3 protein: CASSLTPSRQKYNSPLHF. The CDR3 DNA reads as TGCGCCAGCAGCCTTACTCCCTCCCGACAGAAATATAATTCACCCCTCCACTTT.